This TCR beta chain was identified during a study of siplizumab effects on memory and regulatory T cells. Study-level findings and limits: In siplizumab cultures, the suppressive function of proliferating Tregs remained unconfirmed. Alloreactive sequences traceable to unstimulated CD4+ memory cells were significantly reduced by siplizumab. Proliferating CD4+ or CD8+ clones, roughly 75-97% of them, lacked an assignable naive or memory phenotype.

Worth noting for this clone: The target antigen is unknown.

The CDR3 totals 13 residues. Trimming shortened V by 2 bases and J by 7 bases, and 12 bases separated the two germline ends. Germline CDR1 is MNHNY and CDR2 is SVGAGI (reference sequence). The method was immunoSEQ multiplex PCR; TCRdb's version includes in-frame clones alone and lacks a portion of them. Seen here are approximately 120,000 clones, approximately 90% observed once, and the top ten hold more than 0.65%. This receptor was taken from a human donor in good health. J is TRBJ2-7 and V is TRBV6-6; the D gene could be TRBD1 or TRBD2 (5 bases each). Sequenced: Tregs sorted from blood. This chain's CDR3 is CASSYVREGEQYF. The CDR3 nucleotides read TGTGCCAGCAGTTACGTGCGTGAGGGGGAGCAGTACTTC.